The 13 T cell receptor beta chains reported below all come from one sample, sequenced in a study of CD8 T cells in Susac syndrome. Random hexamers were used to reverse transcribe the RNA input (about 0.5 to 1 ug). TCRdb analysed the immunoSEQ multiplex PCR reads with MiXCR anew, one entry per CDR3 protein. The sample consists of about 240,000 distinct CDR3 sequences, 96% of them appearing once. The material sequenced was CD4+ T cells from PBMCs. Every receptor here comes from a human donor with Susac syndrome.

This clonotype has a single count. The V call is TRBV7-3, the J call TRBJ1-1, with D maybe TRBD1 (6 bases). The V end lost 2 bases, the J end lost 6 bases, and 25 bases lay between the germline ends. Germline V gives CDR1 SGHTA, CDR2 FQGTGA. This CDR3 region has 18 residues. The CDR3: CASSLVATAGTKSSEAFF. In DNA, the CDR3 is TGTGCCAGCAGCTTAGTGGCGACGGCAGGGACAAAAAGCTCTGAAGCTTTCTTT.

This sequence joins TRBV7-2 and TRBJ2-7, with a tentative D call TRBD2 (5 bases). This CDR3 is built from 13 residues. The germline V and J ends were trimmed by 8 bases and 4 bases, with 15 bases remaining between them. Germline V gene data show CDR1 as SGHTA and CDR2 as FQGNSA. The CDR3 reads CASRGAAEYEQYF. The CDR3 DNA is TGTGCCAGCCGGGGAGCAGCCGAATACGAGCAGTACTTC.

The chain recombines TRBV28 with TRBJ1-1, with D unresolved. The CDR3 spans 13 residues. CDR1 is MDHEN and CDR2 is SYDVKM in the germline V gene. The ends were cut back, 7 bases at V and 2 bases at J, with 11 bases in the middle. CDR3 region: CASTYSLNTEAFF. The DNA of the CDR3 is TGTGCCAGCACTTACAGCCTCAACACTGAAGCTTTCTTT.

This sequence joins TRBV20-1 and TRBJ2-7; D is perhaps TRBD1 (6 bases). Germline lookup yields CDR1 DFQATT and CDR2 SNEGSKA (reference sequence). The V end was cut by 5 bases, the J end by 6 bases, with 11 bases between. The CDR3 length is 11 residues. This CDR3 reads CSAYRAGEQYF. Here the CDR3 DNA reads TGCAGTGCTTACAGGGCCGGCGAGCAGTACTTC.

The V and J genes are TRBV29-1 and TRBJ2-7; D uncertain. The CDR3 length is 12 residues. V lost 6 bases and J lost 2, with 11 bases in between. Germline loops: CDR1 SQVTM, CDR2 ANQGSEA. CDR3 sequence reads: CSVADGAYEQYF. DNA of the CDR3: TGCAGCGTAGCAGACGGAGCCTACGAGCAGTACTTC.

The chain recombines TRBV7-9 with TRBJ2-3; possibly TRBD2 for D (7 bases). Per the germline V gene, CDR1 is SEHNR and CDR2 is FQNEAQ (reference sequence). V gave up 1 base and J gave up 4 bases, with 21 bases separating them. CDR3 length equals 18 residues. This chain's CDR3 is CASSLGGSASGTPDTQYF. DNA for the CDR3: TGTGCCAGCAGCTTAGGGGGGTCCGCCAGCGGGACACCAGATACGCAGTATTTT.

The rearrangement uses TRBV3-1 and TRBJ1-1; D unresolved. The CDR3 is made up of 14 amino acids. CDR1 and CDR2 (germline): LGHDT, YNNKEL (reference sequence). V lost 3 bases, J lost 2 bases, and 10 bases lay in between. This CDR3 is CASSQRGSNTEAFF. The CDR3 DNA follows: TGTGCCAGCAGCCAGCGAGGGAGCAACACTGAAGCTTTCTTT. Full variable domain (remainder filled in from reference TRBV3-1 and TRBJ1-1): DTAVSQTPKYLVTQMGNDKSIKCEQNLGHDTMYWYKQDSKKFLKIMFSYNNKELIINETVPNRFSPKSPDKAHLNLHINSLELGDSAVYFCASSQRGSNTEAFFGQGTRLTVV.

CDR3 sequence: CASSSYGEQYF. The CDR3 DNA sequence: TGTGCCAGCAGTTCCTACGGCGAGCAGTACTTC. The V gene is TRBV27, the J gene TRBJ2-7; D ambiguous. Germline loops: CDR1 MNHEY, CDR2 SMNVEV (reference sequence). This CDR3 is built from 11 residues. V shed 4 bases and J shed 6 bases, with 7 bases lying between them.

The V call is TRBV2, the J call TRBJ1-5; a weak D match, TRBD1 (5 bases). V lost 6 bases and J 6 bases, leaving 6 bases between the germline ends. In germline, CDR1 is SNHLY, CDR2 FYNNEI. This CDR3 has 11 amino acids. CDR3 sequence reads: CASRGGQPQHF. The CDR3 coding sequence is TGTGCCAGCAGGGGGGGTCAGCCCCAGCATTTT.

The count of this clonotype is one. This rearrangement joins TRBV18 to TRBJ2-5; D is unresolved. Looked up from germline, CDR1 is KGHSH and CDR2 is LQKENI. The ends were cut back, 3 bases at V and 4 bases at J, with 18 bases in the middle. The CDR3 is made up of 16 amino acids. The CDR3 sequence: CASSPGADYSRETQYF. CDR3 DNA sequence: TGTGCCAGCTCACCGGGCGCAGATTATAGCCGAGAGACCCAGTACTTC.

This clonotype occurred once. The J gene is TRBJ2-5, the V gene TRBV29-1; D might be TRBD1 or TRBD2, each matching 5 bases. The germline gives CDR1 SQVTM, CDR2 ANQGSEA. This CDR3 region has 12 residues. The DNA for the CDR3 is TGCAGTCACCTAGGGACCCAAGAGACCCAGTACTTC. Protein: CSHLGTQETQYF.

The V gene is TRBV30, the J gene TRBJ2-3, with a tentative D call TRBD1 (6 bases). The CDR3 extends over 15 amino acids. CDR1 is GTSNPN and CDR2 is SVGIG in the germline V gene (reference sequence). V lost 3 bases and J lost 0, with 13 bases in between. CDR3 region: CAWRTGYDSTDTQYF. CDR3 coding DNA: TGTGCCTGGAGAACAGGGTATGATAGCACAGATACGCAGTATTTT.

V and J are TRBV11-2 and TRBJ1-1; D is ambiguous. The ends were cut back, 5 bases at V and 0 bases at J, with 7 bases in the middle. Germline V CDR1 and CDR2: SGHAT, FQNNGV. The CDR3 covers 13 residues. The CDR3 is CASSPPLNTEAFF. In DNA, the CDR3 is TGTGCCAGCAGCCCTCCCTTGAACACTGAAGCTTTCTTT.